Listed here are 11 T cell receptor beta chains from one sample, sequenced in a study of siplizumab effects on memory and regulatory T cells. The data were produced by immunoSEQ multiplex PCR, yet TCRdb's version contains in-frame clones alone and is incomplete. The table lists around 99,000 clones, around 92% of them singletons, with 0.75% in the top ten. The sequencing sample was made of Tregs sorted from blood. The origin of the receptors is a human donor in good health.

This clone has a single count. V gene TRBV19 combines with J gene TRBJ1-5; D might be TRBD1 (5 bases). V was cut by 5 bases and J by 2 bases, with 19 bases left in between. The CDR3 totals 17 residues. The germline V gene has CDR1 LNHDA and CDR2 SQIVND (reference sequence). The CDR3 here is CASSPLPRGEGNQPQHF. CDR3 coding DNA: TGTGCCAGTAGTCCGTTGCCTCGAGGGGAAGGCAATCAGCCCCAGCATTTT. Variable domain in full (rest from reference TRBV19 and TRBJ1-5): DGGITQSPKYLFRKEGQNVTLSCEQNLNHDAMYWYRQDPGQGLRLIYYSQIVNDFQKGDIAEGYSVSREKKESFPLTVTSAQKNPTAFYLCASSPLPRGEGNQPQHFGDGTRLSIL.

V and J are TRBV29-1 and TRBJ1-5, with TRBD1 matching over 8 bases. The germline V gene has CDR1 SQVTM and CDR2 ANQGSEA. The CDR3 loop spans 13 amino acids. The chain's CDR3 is CSTQDRDNQPQHF. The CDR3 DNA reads TGCAGTACGCAGGACAGGGACAATCAGCCCCAGCATTTT.

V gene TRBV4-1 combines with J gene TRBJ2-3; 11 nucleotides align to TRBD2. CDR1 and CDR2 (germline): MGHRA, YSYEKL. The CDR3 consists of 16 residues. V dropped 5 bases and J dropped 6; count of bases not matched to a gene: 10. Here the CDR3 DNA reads TGCGCCAGCAGCTACGGGACTAGCGGACGAGGGGATACGCAGTATTTT. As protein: CASSYGTSGRGDTQYF.

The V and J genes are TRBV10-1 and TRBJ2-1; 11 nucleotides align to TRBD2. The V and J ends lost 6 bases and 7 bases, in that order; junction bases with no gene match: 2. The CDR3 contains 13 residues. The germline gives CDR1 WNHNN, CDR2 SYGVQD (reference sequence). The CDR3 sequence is CASSASGRNEQFF. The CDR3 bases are TGCGCCAGCAGCGCTAGCGGGAGGAATGAGCAGTTCTTC.

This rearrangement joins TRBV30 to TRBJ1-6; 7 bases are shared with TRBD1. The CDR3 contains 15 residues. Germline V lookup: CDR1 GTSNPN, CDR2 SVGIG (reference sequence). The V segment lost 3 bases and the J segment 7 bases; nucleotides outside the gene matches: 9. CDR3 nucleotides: TGTGCCTGGAGGGAGATAGGGACAGTAAATTCACCCCTCCACTTT. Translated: CAWREIGTVNSPLHF. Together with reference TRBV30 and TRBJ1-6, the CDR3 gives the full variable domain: SQTIHQWPATLVQPVGSPLSLECTVEGTSNPNLYWYRQAAGRGLQLLFYSVGIGQISSEVPQNLSASRPQDRQFILSSKKLLLSDSGFYLCAWREIGTVNSPLHFGNGTRLTVT.

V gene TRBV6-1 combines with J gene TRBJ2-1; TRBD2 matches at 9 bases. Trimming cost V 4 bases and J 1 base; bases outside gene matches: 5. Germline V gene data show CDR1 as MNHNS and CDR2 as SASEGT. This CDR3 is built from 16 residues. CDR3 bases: TGTGCCAGCAGTGCCATAGCGGGAGTGTCCTACAATGAGCAGTTCTTC. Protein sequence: CASSAIAGVSYNEQFF.

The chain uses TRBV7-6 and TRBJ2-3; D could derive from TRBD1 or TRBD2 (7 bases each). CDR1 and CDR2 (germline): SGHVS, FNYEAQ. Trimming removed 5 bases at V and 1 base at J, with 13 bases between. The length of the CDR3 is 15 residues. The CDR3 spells CASSQGGRRTDTQYF. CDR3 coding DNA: TGTGCCAGCAGCCAGGGGGGGCGCCGCACAGATACGCAGTATTTT.

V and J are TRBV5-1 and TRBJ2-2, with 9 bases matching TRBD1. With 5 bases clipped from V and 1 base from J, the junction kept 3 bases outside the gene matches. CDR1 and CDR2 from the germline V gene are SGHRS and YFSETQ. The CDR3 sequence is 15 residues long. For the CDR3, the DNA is TGCGCCAGCAGGACGGGACAGGGGAACACCGGGGAGCTGTTTTTT. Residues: CASRTGQGNTGELFF.

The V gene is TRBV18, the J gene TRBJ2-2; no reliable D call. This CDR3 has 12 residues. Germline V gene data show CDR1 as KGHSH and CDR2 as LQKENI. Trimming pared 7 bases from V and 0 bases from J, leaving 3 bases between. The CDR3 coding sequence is TGTGCCAGCTTTCCGAACACCGGGGAGCTGTTTTTT. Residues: CASFPNTGELFF.

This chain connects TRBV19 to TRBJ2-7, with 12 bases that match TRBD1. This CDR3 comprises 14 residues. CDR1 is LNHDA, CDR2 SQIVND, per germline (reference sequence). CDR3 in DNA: TGTGCGACTAAGGGGGGACAGGGGGCCCACGAGCAGTACTTC. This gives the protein CATKGGQGAHEQYF. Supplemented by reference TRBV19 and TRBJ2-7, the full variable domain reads DGGITQSPKYLFRKEGQNVTLSCEQNLNHDAMYWYRQDPGQGLRLIYYSQIVNDFQKGDIAEGYSVSREKKESFPLTVTSAQKNPTAFYLCATKGGQGAHEQYFGPGTRLTVT.

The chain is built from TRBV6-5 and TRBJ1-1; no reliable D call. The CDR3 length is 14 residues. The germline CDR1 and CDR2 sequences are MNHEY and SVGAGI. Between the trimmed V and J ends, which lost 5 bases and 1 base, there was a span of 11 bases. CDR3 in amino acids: CASSGHSSNTEAFF. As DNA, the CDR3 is TGTGCCAGCAGTGGGCACTCGTCGAACACTGAAGCTTTCTTT.